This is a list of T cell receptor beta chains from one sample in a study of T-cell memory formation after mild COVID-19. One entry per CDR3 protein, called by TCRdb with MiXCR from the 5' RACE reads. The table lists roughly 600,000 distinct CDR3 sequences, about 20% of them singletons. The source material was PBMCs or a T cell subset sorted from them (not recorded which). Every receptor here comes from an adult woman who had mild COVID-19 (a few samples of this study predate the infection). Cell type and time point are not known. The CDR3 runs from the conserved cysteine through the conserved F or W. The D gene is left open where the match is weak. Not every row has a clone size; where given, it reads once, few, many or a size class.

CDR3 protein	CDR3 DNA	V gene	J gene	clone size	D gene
CASSRTDPRTGYTF	TGTGCCAGCAGCCGGACAGACCCAAGGACCGGCTACACCTTC	TRBV3-1	TRBJ1-2	-	-
CASSSRLAGVLTGELFF	TGTGCCAGCAGTTCCCGACTAGCGGGAGTCCTTACCGGGGAGCTGTTTTTT	TRBV5-4	TRBJ2-2	-	TRBD2
CASSQAGGLTYEQYF	TGTGCCAGCAGCCAAGCGGGCGGGCTCACCTACGAGCAGTACTTC	TRBV3-1	TRBJ2-7	many	-
CASSSLTPATQYF	TGTGCCAGCAGCTCATTGACCCCGGCTACGCAGTATTTT	TRBV9	TRBJ2-3	-	-
CASSPQGAGTDTQYF	TGTGCCAGCAGCCCTCAAGGGGCTGGCACAGATACGCAGTATTTT	TRBV7-2	TRBJ2-3	-	-
CASGRDRNTGELFF	TGTGCTAGTGGTCGGGACAGAAACACCGGGGAGCTGTTTTTT	TRBV12-5	TRBJ2-2	few	TRBD1
CASGIGRGQVYNEQFF	TGTGCCAGCGGGATCGGTCGCGGCCAGGTGTACAATGAGCAGTTCTTC	TRBV7-2	TRBJ2-1	-	-
CTVLERGRTDTQYF	TGCACCGTCCTCGAGCGAGGGCGTACAGATACGCAGTATTTT	TRBV20-1	TRBJ2-3	-	-
CSAAGFRTNSYEQYF	TGCAGTGCCGCAGGATTTCGGACTAACTCCTACGAGCAGTACTTC	TRBV20-1	TRBJ2-7	-	-
CASGPQTGQREKLFF	TGTGCCAGCGGACCCCAGACGGGGCAAAGAGAAAAACTGTTTTTT	TRBV7-9	TRBJ1-4	-	-
CSAAGRGTGELFF	TGCAGTGCTGCCGGCAGGGGCACCGGGGAGCTGTTTTTT	TRBV20-1	TRBJ2-2	few	-
CASSYLTSGGNEQFF	TGTGCCAGCAGTTACTTAACTAGCGGGGGCAATGAGCAGTTCTTC	TRBV6-5	TRBJ2-1	-	TRBD2
CASSPLSIRSDEQFF	TGTGCCAGCAGCCCACTATCGATTAGGAGCGATGAGCAGTTCTTC	TRBV7-2	TRBJ2-1	few	-
CSVEKSRAGEQFF	TGCAGCGTTGAGAAATCCAGGGCCGGTGAGCAGTTCTTC	TRBV29-1	TRBJ2-1	-	-
CSAARGQGFHNEQFF	TGCAGCGCCGCGAGGGGACAGGGTTTCCACAATGAGCAGTTCTTC	TRBV29-1	TRBJ2-1	many	TRBD1
CASSLLAGERTQYF	TGCGCCAGCAGCTTGTTAGCGGGGGAGCGCACGCAGTATTTT	TRBV5-1	TRBJ2-3	few	TRBD2
CASSEVGWLSQPQHF	TGTGCCAGCAGTGAAGTGGGATGGCTGAGCCAGCCCCAGCATTTT	TRBV2	TRBJ1-5	-	-
CASSLRGGGTGELFF	TGTGCCAGCAGTTTACGAGGGGGCGGTACCGGGGAGCTGTTTTTT	TRBV12-3/TRBV12-4	TRBJ2-2	-	TRBD1
CASSFDGKPQHF	TGTGCCAGCAGTTTTGATGGAAAGCCCCAGCATTTT	TRBV12-3/TRBV12-4	TRBJ1-5	many	-
CASSQDVGQGEGYTF	TGCGCCAGCAGCCAAGATGTAGGACAGGGGGAAGGCTACACCTTC	TRBV4-3	TRBJ1-2	-	TRBD1
CASSLPSDLTDTQYF	TGCGCCAGCAGCCTACCAAGCGACTTAACAGATACGCAGTATTTT	TRBV4-1	TRBJ2-3	many	-
CASSQPGGLAGRNEQFF	TGTGCCAGCAGCCAACCTGGCGGGCTAGCGGGACGGAATGAGCAGTTCTTC	TRBV4-2	TRBJ2-1	-	TRBD2
CATSRDPGEGDTQYF	TGTGCCACCAGCAGAGACCCCGGGGAGGGGGATACGCAGTATTTT	TRBV15	TRBJ2-3	-	TRBD2
CATSNEAGGRDEQFF	TGTGCCACCTCGAATGAGGCAGGGGGCAGGGATGAGCAGTTCTTC	TRBV24-1	TRBJ2-1	few	TRBD1
CASSSPSLTRGRYEQYF	TGTGCCAGCAGTTCCCCGTCCCTTACGCGGGGGAGGTACGAGCAGTACTTC	TRBV6-2/TRBV6-3	TRBJ2-7	-	TRBD2
CATSDWFVSGGTDTQYF	TGTGCCACCAGTGATTGGTTCGTATCTGGGGGAACAGATACGCAGTATTTT	TRBV24-1	TRBJ2-3	-	-
CASSPGLSSGNTIYF	TGTGCCAGCTCACCAGGACTAAGCTCTGGAAACACCATATATTTT	TRBV18	TRBJ1-3	-	-
CASSPIRDSLTGELFF	TGTGCCAGCTCACCGATCCGGGACAGTCTCACCGGGGAGCTGTTTTTT	TRBV18	TRBJ2-2	-	TRBD1
CASGARTQTGELFF	TGTGCCAGCGGAGCGCGAACGCAAACCGGGGAGCTGTTTTTT	TRBV11-3	TRBJ2-2	few	-
CAWSVGDRMNEKLFF	TGTGCCTGGAGTGTAGGAGACAGGATGAATGAAAAACTGTTTTTT	TRBV30	TRBJ1-4	once	-
CASSLSGHNEQFF	TGTGCCAGCAGCTTGAGTGGACACAATGAGCAGTTCTTC	TRBV5-5	TRBJ2-1	many	-
CSARDLGQGGETQYF	TGCAGTGCTAGAGATCTGGGCCAGGGGGGAGAGACCCAGTACTTC	TRBV20-1	TRBJ2-5	few	-
CASSLAPGRGLAYNEQFF	TGTGCCAGCAGTTTAGCCCCCGGGCGGGGGTTGGCCTACAATGAGCAGTTCTTC	TRBV27	TRBJ2-1	-	TRBD2
CSASIQGHEQFF	TGCAGTGCTAGTATACAAGGGCATGAGCAGTTCTTC	TRBV20-1	TRBJ2-1	-	-
CASSFNGGELFF	TGCGCCAGCAGCTTTAATGGCGGGGAGCTGTTTTTT	TRBV5-1	TRBJ2-2	few	-
CASGPLEGYTF	TGTGCCAGCGGCCCTTTGGAGGGCTACACCTTC	TRBV6-6	TRBJ1-2	-	-
CASSLAEYGDSYPTDTQYF	TGCGCCAGCAGCTTGGCCGAATACGGGGACTCTTATCCCACAGATACGCAGTATTTT	TRBV5-1	TRBJ2-3	few	-